These T cell receptor beta chains were read from a single sample in a study of PD-1 blockade in classical Hodgkin lymphoma. TCRdb's copy holds only in-frame clones and misses some; the assay was immunoSEQ multiplex PCR. The table shows roughly 41,000 clones, with approximately 67% occurring only once. The input for sequencing was peripheral blood mononuclear cells (PBMCs), taken before the fourth cycle of nivolumab. The receptors were gathered from a human donor with classical Hodgkin lymphoma. The CDR3 runs from the conserved cysteine through the conserved F or W. A D gene is named only where the DNA matches it firmly. Clone size, where shown, is once, few, many, or a class for clones that have expanded.

>TRBV20-1|.|once|TRBJ2-5
TGCAGTGCTAGACTACAAGAGACCCAGCACTTC
CSARLQETQHF
>TRBV6-5|.|.|TRBJ1-5
TGTGCCAGCAGTTTACTGGGAGGGAGCAATCAGCCCCAGCATTTT
CASSLLGGSNQPQHF
>TRBV6-1|.|.|TRBJ2-1
TGTGCCAGCAGTGAATCGGGCAGAGACGGGGAGCAGTTCTTC
CASSESGRDGEQFF
>TRBV2|.|.|TRBJ1-6
TGTGCCAGCAAACCAGATTATAATTCACCCCTCCACTTT
CASKPDYNSPLHF
>TRBV30|.|.|TRBJ2-7
TGTGCCTGGAGTGAATCAGGGGCTGGAGAGCAGTACTTC
CAWSESGAGEQYF
>TRBV2|.|few|TRBJ2-7
TGTGCCAGCAGAAACTACGAGCAGTACTTC
CASRNYEQYF
>TRBV30|TRBD1|once|TRBJ2-7
TGTGCCTGGAGTGCCGGGACAGGGGAAGAGCAGTACTTC
CAWSAGTGEEQYF
>TRBV2|TRBD2|.|TRBJ2-2
TGTGCCAGCAGTGACCTAGCGGCCTCGAACACCGGGGAGCTGTTTTTT
CASSDLAASNTGELFF
>TRBV19|TRBD1|medium-sized|TRBJ2-7
TGTGCCAGTAGTCCCCGACAGGGGCTTAGCGAGCAGTACTTC
CASSPRQGLSEQYF
>TRBV7-2|.|.|TRBJ1-5
TGTGCCAGCAGCCCGGAGGGGAGGGAAGATCAGCCCCAGCATTTT
CASSPEGREDQPQHF
>TRBV19|TRBD1|few|TRBJ2-3
TGTGCCAGTAGTCCCAAAGCAGGGGGTGGGGATACGCAGTATTTT
CASSPKAGGGDTQYF